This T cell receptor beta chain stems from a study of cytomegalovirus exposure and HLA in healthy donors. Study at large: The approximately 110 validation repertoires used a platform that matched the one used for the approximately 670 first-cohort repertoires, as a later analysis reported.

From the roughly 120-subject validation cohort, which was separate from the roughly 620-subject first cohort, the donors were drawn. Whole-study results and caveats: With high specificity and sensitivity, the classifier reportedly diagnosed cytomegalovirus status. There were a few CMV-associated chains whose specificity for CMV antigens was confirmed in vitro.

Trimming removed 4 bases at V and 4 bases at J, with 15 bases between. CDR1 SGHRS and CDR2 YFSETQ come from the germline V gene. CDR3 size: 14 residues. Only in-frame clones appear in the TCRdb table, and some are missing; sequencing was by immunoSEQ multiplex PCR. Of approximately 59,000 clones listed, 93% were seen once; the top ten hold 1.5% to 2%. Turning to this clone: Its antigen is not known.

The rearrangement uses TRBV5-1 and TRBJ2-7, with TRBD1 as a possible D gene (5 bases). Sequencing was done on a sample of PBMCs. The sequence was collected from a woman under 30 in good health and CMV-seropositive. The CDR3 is CASSVDSREYEQYF. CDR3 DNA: TGCGCCAGCAGCGTAGACAGCAGAGAATACGAGCAGTACTTC.